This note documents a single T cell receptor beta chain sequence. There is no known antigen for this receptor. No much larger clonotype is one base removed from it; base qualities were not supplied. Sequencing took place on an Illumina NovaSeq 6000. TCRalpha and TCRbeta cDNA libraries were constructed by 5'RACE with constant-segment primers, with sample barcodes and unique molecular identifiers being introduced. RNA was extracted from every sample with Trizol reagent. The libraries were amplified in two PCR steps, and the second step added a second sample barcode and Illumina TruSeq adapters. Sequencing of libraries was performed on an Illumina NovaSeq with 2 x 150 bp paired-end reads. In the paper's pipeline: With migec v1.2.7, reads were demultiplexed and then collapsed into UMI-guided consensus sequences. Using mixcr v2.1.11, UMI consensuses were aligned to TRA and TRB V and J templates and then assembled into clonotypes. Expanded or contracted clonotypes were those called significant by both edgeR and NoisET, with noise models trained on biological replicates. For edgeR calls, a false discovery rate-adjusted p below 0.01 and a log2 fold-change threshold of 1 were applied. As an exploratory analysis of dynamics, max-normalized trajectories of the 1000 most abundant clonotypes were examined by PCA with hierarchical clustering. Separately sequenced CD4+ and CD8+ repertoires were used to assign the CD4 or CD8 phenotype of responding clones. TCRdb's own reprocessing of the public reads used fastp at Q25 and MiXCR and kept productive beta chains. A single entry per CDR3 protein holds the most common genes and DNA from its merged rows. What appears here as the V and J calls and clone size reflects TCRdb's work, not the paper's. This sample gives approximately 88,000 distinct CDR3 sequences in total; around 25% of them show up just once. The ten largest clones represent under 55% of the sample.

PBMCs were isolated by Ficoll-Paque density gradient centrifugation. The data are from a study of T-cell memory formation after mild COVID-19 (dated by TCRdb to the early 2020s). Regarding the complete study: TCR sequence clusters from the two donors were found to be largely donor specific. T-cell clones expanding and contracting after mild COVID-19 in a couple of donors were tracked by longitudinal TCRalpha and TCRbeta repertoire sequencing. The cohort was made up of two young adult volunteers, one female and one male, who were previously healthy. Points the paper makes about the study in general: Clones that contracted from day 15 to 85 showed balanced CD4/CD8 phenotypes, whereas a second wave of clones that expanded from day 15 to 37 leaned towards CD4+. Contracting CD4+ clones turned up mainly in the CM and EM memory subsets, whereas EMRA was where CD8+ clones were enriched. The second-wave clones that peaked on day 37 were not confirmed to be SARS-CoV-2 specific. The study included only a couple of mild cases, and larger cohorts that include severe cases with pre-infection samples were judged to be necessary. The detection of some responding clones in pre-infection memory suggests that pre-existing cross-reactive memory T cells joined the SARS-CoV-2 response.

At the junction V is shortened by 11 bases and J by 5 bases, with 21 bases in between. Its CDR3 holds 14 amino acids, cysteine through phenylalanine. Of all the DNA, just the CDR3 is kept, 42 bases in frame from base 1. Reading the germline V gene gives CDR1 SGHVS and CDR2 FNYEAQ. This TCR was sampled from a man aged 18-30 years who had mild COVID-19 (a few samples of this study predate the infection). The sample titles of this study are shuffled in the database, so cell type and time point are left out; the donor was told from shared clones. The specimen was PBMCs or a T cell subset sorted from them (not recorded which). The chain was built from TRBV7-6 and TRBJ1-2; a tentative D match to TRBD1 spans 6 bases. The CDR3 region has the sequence CARSGTLRPYGYTF. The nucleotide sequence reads TGTGCCCGCTCGGGGACACTGAGGCCTTATGGCTACACCTTC.